These 22 T cell receptor beta chains share one sample of origin, sequenced in a study of blood T cells in healthy people across ages. A second PCR of 7 to 11 cycles used a sample-barcoded 5' primer and a J-beta primer mix. Via MiXCR, TCRdb re-called the 5' RACE reads, giving one row per CDR3 protein. This sample has more than 800,000 distinct CDR3 sequences, with 29% found just once. The sequencing sample was made of blood. The receptors stem from an elderly woman in good health.

The chain has TRBV6-1 and TRBJ2-3; 8 positions match TRBD1. V shed 4 bases and J 6 bases; nucleotides not matched to a gene: 9. The CDR3 totals 15 residues. The germline gives CDR1 MNHNS, CDR2 SASEGT. The CDR3 DNA is TGTGCCAGCAGTGCCTGGACAGGGAGATGGGATACGCAGTATTTT. Translated, it gives CASSAWTGRWDTQYF.

There are many counts of this clonotype. The V call is TRBV12-3 or TRBV12-4, the J call TRBJ2-7, with TRBD1 as a possible D gene (6 bases). The ends were cut back, 8 bases at V and 4 bases at J, with 18 bases in the middle. The CDR3 consists of 14 residues. CDR3 nucleotide sequence: TGTGCCAGCCTTCAGCGGACAGACGATTACGAGCAGTACTTC. Encoded protein: CASLQRTDDYEQYF.

This clonotype was seen more than once but under ten times. This chain joins TRBV20-1 and TRBJ1-5, with a possible D match to TRBD1 (6 bases). From germline, CDR1 is DFQATT and CDR2 SNEGSKA (reference sequence). With 0 bases removed from V and 3 bases from J, the gap between germline ends came to 18 bases. This CDR3 is built from 17 residues. In nucleotides, the CDR3 is TGCAGTGCTAGAGACTACGGAAGAGGGGGGCCCAATCAGCCCCAGCATTTT. Translation: CSARDYGRGGPNQPQHF.

Concerning this clonotype itself: This may arise from a read error, as a much more abundant clone is one base away. The rearrangement joins TRBV20-1 to TRBJ1-2, with D tentatively TRBD1 (5 bases). V lost 5 bases, J lost 13 bases, and 23 bases lay in between. The CDR3 consists of 13 residues. Germline-derived CDR1 and CDR2 are DFQATT and SNEGSKA (reference sequence). Here the CDR3 reads CSAPDPLKKRGTF. CDR3 DNA sequence: TGCAGTGCTCCGGACCCGTTGAAAAAGAGGGGCACCTTC.

A few counts support this clonotype. The chain combines TRBV20-1 with TRBJ1-6; D remains ambiguous. The CDR3 loop spans 13 amino acids. V was cut by 0 bases and J by 7 bases, with 7 bases left in between. Germline loops: CDR1 DFQATT, CDR2 SNEGSKA (reference sequence). The CDR3 coding sequence is TGCAGTGCTAGAGAAGGGAACAATTCACCCCTCCACTTT. It translates to CSAREGNNSPLHF.

This clonotype came up a few times. The rearrangement joins TRBV3-1 to TRBJ1-5; maybe TRBD1 (5 bases). The CDR3 extends over 15 amino acids. The V gene's germline CDR1 is LGHDT and CDR2 YNNKEL (reference sequence). The V end was cut by 1 base, the J end by 7 bases, with 14 bases between. The CDR3 here is CASSQGGSTGQPQHF. The CDR3 DNA reads TGTGCCAGCAGCCAAGGCGGATCAACAGGCCAGCCCCAGCATTTT.

Concerning this clonotype itself: Just one base apart from a much larger clone, this may be a read error. V gene TRBV7-6 combines with J gene TRBJ2-5; either TRBD1 or TRBD2 may supply D (5 bases each). The last part of the DNA fits TRBJ2-7 better; the J call may be wrong. From germline, CDR1 is SGHVS and CDR2 FNYEAQ. The CDR3 totals 16 residues. DNA for the CDR3: TGTGCCAGCAGCTTAGGGTTGGGACGGCAGACCTACGAGCAGTACTTC. It yields the protein CASSLGLGRQTYEQYF.

This clonotype has a count of ten or more. Here the CDR3 reads CASSAQVVSGANVLTF. The CDR3 bases are TGTGCCAGCAGCGCACAGGTTGTCTCTGGGGCCAACGTCCTGACTTTC. The genes are TRBV7-2 and TRBJ2-6, with D maybe TRBD1 (5 bases). Germline assignment: CDR1 SGHTA and CDR2 FQGNSA. The length of the CDR3 is 16 residues. V dropped 5 bases and J dropped 0 bases, with 11 bases sitting between them. Combining the CDR3 with reference TRBV7-2 and TRBJ2-6 gives the whole variable domain GAGVSQSPSNKVTEKGKDVELRCDPISGHTALYWYRQSLGQGLEFLIYFQGNSAPDKSGLPSDRFSAERTGGSVSTLTIQRTQQEDSAVYLCASSAQVVSGANVLTFGAGSRLTVL.

This clonotype turned up a few times. The chain is built from TRBV5-1 and TRBJ1-4; TRBD1 matches 8 bases. CDR3 length equals 15 residues. Trimming removed 5 bases from V and 8 bases from J; junction bases left unmatched: 11. Germline V lookup: CDR1 SGHRS, CDR2 YFSETQ. For the CDR3, the DNA is TGCGCCAGCAGTAGACAGGGGATGGGCGACGAAAAACTGTTTTTT. Its translation: CASSRQGMGDEKLFF.

This clonotype was seen a handful of times. J is TRBJ1-2 and V is TRBV5-5; tentative D call: TRBD1 (6 bases). The CDR3 runs to 15 residues. CDR1 and CDR2 from the germline V gene are SGHKS and YYEKEE (reference sequence). V shed 1 base and J shed 1 base, with 11 bases lying between them. Written as DNA, the CDR3 is TGTGCCAGCAGCTTGACTGGGGACATTAACTATGGCTACACCTTC. It yields the protein CASSLTGDINYGYTF.

This clonotype has a count of ten or more. The V gene is TRBV7-2, the J gene TRBJ2-7; a possible D gene is TRBD1 (6 bases). Germline loops: CDR1 SGHTA, CDR2 FQGNSA. V was trimmed by 5 bases and J by 4 bases, leaving 18 bases between them. The CDR3 spans 15 residues. For the CDR3, the DNA is TGTGCCAGCAGCCCAGGGGTACAGGGAATATACGAGCAGTACTTC. This translates into CASSPGVQGIYEQYF.

This sequence joins TRBV18 and TRBJ2-1; no definite D call. Germline lookup yields CDR1 KGHSH and CDR2 LQKENI. The CDR3 is 14 residues long. The V end lost 5 bases, the J end lost 5 bases, and 13 bases lay between the germline ends. CDR3: CASSNLVGNNEQFF. CDR3 coding DNA: TGTGCCAGCTCAAATCTAGTGGGGAACAATGAGCAGTTCTTC.

The sample holds many counts of this clonotype. The chain is built from TRBV6-2 or TRBV6-3 and TRBJ2-1; maybe TRBD1 (5 bases). Between the trimmed V and J ends, which lost 5 bases and 8 bases, there was a span of 10 bases. Germline V lookup: CDR1 MNHEY, CDR2 SVGEGT. The length of the CDR3 is 12 residues. The CDR3 region has the DNA TGTGCCAGCAGTCCCAGGGATGATGAGCAGTTCTTC. Residues: CASSPRDDEQFF.

On this clonotype: One end of the junction is discordant with germline, which a read error may explain. The V and J genes are TRBV4-1 and TRBJ1-5, with TRBD1 identical over 8 bases. In germline, CDR1 is MGHRA, CDR2 YSYEKL. The CDR3 loop spans 19 amino acids. CDR3 region: CASGQDLRTGTFLNQPQHF. The CDR3 nucleotides read TGCGCCAGCGGCCAGGATCTAAGGACAGGGACATTTTTAAATCAGCCCCAGCATTTT.

Comment on this clonotype: This may arise from a read error, as a much more abundant clone is one base away. The chain has TRBV25-1 and TRBJ1-2; unclear D gene. V lost 6 bases to trimming and J lost 6 bases, with 14 bases between them. The length of the CDR3 is 13 residues. Germline V gene sequence: CDR1 MGHDK, CDR2 SYGVNS. The DNA for the CDR3 is TGTGCCAGCAGAGACATCTCCCAAAATGGCTACACCTTC. Its protein product is CASRDISQNGYTF.

The chain joins TRBV7-2 to TRBJ1-1; 8 nucleotides agree with TRBD1. From germline, CDR1 is SGHTA and CDR2 FQGNSA. The CDR3 length is 17 residues. The J segment lost 3 bases and the V segment lost 2 bases, leaving 11 bases of the junction unmatched. The CDR3: CASSLSGQAVGDTEAFF. The CDR3 DNA is TGTGCCAGCAGCTTATCGGGACAGGCGGTGGGGGACACTGAAGCTTTCTTT.

This chain links TRBV14 with TRBJ2-2; weak D call: TRBD1 (6 bases). Germline values: CDR1 SGHDN, CDR2 FVKESK. V was trimmed by 4 bases and J by 5 bases, leaving 11 bases between them. The CDR3 runs to 14 residues. Here the CDR3 reads CASSRWTVTGELFF. The CDR3, as DNA: TGTGCCAGCAGCCGTTGGACAGTTACCGGGGAGCTGTTTTTT.

Ten or more counts support this clonotype. This sequence joins TRBV20-1 and TRBJ1-2; a weak D match, TRBD1 (5 bases). CDR1 and CDR2 (germline): DFQATT, SNEGSKA (reference sequence). V lost 8 bases, J lost 2 bases, and 12 bases lay in between. The CDR3 spans 12 residues. This CDR3 is CSPGGANYGYTF. CDR3 bases: TGCAGTCCCGGAGGGGCGAACTATGGCTACACCTTC.

This clonotype was found many times. This chain's CDR3 is CASSLGGPEGGYTF. CDR3 nucleotides: TGTGCCAGCAGCTTAGGGGGACCCGAGGGTGGCTACACCTTC. The genes are TRBV7-2 and TRBJ1-2; D perhaps matches TRBD1 (5 bases). The CDR3 is 14 residues long. V lost 1 base to trimming and J lost 7 bases, with 13 bases between them. CDR1 and CDR2 from the germline V gene are SGHTA and FQGNSA.

The chain couples TRBV15 to TRBJ1-1; D is unclear. Trimming removed 3 bases at V and 3 bases at J, with 11 bases between. Germline assignment: CDR1 LNHNV and CDR2 YYDKDF (reference sequence). The CDR3 has 14 residues. The DNA for the CDR3 is TGTGCCACCAGCAGGAACACTTACTACACTGAAGCTTTCTTT. It yields the protein CATSRNTYYTEAFF.

This clonotype was seen a handful of times. J is TRBJ2-6 and V is TRBV4-1, with TRBD1 identical over 8 bases. CDR1 and CDR2 (germline): MGHRA, YSYEKL. Trimming removed 3 bases from V and 0 bases from J; junction bases left unmatched: 7. There are 18 residues in the CDR3. The CDR3 reads CASSHIDRGSSGANVLTF. DNA for the CDR3: TGCGCCAGCAGCCATATTGACAGGGGTAGCTCTGGGGCCAACGTCCTGACTTTC.

This chain connects TRBV12-3 or TRBV12-4 to TRBJ1-1; D ambiguous. The CDR3 spans 13 residues. The ends were cut back, 0 bases at V and 7 bases at J, with 9 bases in the middle. CDR3 bases: TGTGCCAGCAGTTTAGCGCACGGCAATGAAGCTTTCTTT. It translates to CASSLAHGNEAFF.